The sequence of this TCR beta chain was determined in a study of T cell responses to AZD1222 COVID-19 vaccine. With regard to this clone: What it recognizes is unknown.

Generated by immunoSEQ multiplex PCR, the TCRdb table keeps only in-frame clones and is missing some. The repertoire holds about 28,000 clones, with approximately 88% as singletons. The germline gives CDR1 MRHNA, CDR2 SNTAGT. Trimming left V 2 bases short and J 4 bases short, with 8 bases between. The CDR3 consists of 13 residues. Study-wide results and caveats: Spike regions recognized by vaccine-associated CD4 TCRs spanned the protein, led by 160-218 and 743-854. Recipients of AZD1222 seropositive at baseline numbered only 6 or 7. Females outnumbered males among donors, who were mostly white British; clonal diversity was possibly underestimated.

The chain has TRBV6-4 and TRBJ1-1; unclear D gene. This TCR derives from an adult in good health. The sample was peripheral blood, taken on day 0 of AZD1222 vaccination. This CDR3 reads CASSDGEATEAFF. In DNA, the CDR3 is TGTGCCAGCAGTGACGGGGAAGCCACTGAAGCTTTCTTT.